This record looks at one TCR beta chain sequence and its context. Ophthalmopathy patients all had a Clinical Activity Score of at least 3, a NOSPECS grade of at least 4 and disease under 3 months old. CDR1 SGDLS and CDR2 YYNGEE come from the germline V gene. This CDR3 has 18 amino acids. V lost 0 bases and J 2 bases, leaving 21 bases between the germline ends. RNA transcripts yielded amplified TCR beta CDR3 regions. First-round RT-PCR of the TCR CDR3 relied on the HTBI primer set. TCRdb used MiXCR to reprocess the multiplex PCR reads, holding one entry per CDR3 protein. The sample lists 310,000 or so distinct CDR3 sequences; 15% to 20% were seen once. This record belongs to a study of T cells in Graves' hyperthyroidism and ophthalmopathy.

J is TRBJ2-7 and V is TRBV9, with D possibly being TRBD1 or TRBD2 (5 bases each). The specimen sequenced was blood. This receptor was taken from a woman in her sixties or seventies with Graves' ophthalmopathy. CDR3 loop: CASSVGPRGGRETYEQYF. CDR3 nucleotides: TGTGCCAGCAGCGTAGGCCCCCGGGGTGGCAGGGAAACCTACGAGCAGTACTTC.